This T cell receptor (beta chain) was documented in a study of metastatic and nonmetastatic thyroid tumors (dated by TCRdb to the early 2020s). Background for the entire study: For patients with malignant and with benign thyroid disease, the researchers compared repertoires between peripheral blood samples and tumor or nodule tissue samples.

The sample holds many counts of this clone. Its antigen is unknown. No qualities accompany the bases; no much larger clone lies one base away. Beyond this particular receptor, the publication reports: In both blood and tumor samples, TCR beta diversity was reported to be significantly higher in malignant tumors than in benign nodules.

The library was produced with PCR. The instrument was an Illumina HiSeq 4000. High-throughput sequencing was used to profile the TCR beta-chain CDR3 region of each patient. On the study's bioinformatics: CDR3 differences across clinicopathological groups were used to build a classifier for discriminating distant-metastatic papillary thyroid cancer patients. Repertoire diversity was assessed with the Shannon index, and tumor-blood repertoire similarity with the Morisita-Horn index. TCRdb redid the processing of the public reads, applying fastp at Q25 and MiXCR, and retained in-frame beta chains. In this record, the V and J calls reflect TCRdb's handling and not the investigators' own analysis. A total of approximately 17,000 clones appear in this sample, roughly a quarter of them only once. 15% of the sample belongs to the ten largest clones. The cysteine opens and the phenylalanine closes a CDR3 of 14 amino acids. CDR3 DNA only is kept here, 42 bases in frame from base 1. The trim is 2 bases for V and 0 bases for J, with a gap of 7 bases between the germline ends. Based on the germline V gene, the CDR1 and CDR2 sequences are MDHEN and SYDVKM.

No patient had received any treatment before thyroid surgery. Using T-cell receptor beta sequencing, the researchers looked back retrospectively at clinical samples from patients, gathered between about 2011 and 2019. The chain was built from TRBV28 and TRBJ1-2, with no confidently assigned D gene. Sample: tumor tissue. This receptor was taken from a female donor with papillary thyroid cancer or a benign thyroid nodule (not recorded which). Some clones in this sample may be carry-over from other donors' samples. Read as DNA, the sequence is TGTGCCAGCAGTTTACAGCTCTCTAACTATGGCTACACCTTC. This codes for CASSLQLSNYGYTF.